The 25 T cell receptor delta chains below come from one sample, sequenced in a study of Vδ1+ human thymocytes listed by TCRdb under 2018. Antigens for these TCRs are unknown. Results and caveats for the whole study, not just this receptor: In contrast to oligoclonal peripheral blood repertoires, thymic TRG and TRD repertoires appeared to be highly polyclonal with Gaussian CDR3 length distributions.

Sequencing relied on an Illumina MiSeq. RNA was isolated using the RNeasy mini kit, and reverse transcription was performed with Superscript III. To generate the CDR3 amplicons, a multiplex PCR was run using pooled V-gene forward primers together with a constant-region reverse primer that carried Illumina adaptor overhangs. For TCRdb, the public reads were processed anew by CATT, and duplicate DNA sequences were folded into one row. This sample gives under 85,000 delta-chain clones in total; 30% to 40% of them show up just once. The ten biggest clones cover approximately 0.3% of the sample. The specimen sequenced was Vdelta1+ gamma-delta thymocytes from the thymus. Sample cell subset or site, as interpreted from the label and publication: FACS-sorted CD3+ TCRalphabeta- TCRVdelta1+ TCRVdelta2- thymocytes. These receptors were collected from a boy in the first two years of life who had congenital heart surgery.

This clone has just a few counts. Other DNA sequences in this specimen translate into the identical CDR3. The V gene is TRDV1, the J gene TRDJ1; 9 nucleotides agree with TRDD2. This CDR3 comprises 19 residues. Germline CDR1 and CDR2: TSWWSYY and QGS. V lost 3 bases, J lost 5 bases, and 19 bases stayed unmatched. CDR3 DNA sequence: TGTGCTCTTGGGGACCCAATTCCTTCCTACGCCCTGGGAGGAGATAAACTCATCTTT. It translates to CALGDPIPSYALGGDKLIF.

This rearrangement joins TRDV2 to TRDJ1; 10 nucleotides agree with TRDD3. J lost 0 bases, V lost 9 bases, and 6 bases had no gene match. The germline V gene encodes CDR1 GEAIGNYY and CDR2 EKD. The CDR3 length is 14 residues. CDR3: CATSTGGYTDKLIF. The CDR3, as DNA: TGTGCCACGAGTACTGGGGGATACACCGATAAACTCATCTTT.

The J gene is TRDJ1, the V gene TRDV1; 7 nucleotides agree with TRDD3. The CDR3 runs 22 residues. V shed 5 bases, J shed 1 base, and the junction held 28 bases outside the gene matches. The V gene's germline CDR1 is TSWWSYY and CDR2 QGS. CDR3 DNA sequence: TGTGCTCTTGGGCAAAAACTAGGCCTATTGCCTGGGGGTATAAGGTGCACCGATAAACTCATCTTT. Translating gives CALGQKLGLLPGGIRCTDKLIF.

The chain has TRDV1 and TRDJ1; 8 bases fit TRDD3. This CDR3 is built from 20 residues. The V and J ends lost 0 bases and 0 bases, in that order; junction bases with no gene match: 15. Germline CDR1 is TSWWSYY and CDR2 is QGS. CDR3 nucleotides: TGTGCTCTTGGGGAACTTCCCTCAAGGCCCACTGGGGGTTACACCGATAAACTCATCTTT. This codes for CALGELPSRPTGGYTDKLIF.

The chain recombines TRDV1 with TRDJ1, with 7 bases matching TRDD3. Germline values: CDR1 TSWWSYY, CDR2 QGS. After removal of 4 bases from V and 2 bases from J, the junction contained 16 bases not matched to a gene. The length of the CDR3 is 18 residues. The CDR3 nucleotides are TGTGCTCTTGGGGTGCTTCGGTGGCGTACTGGGGCGACCGATAAACTCATCTTT. Translated: CALGVLRWRTGATDKLIF.

In its sample, this clone was seen a few times. Other DNA sequences within the sample encode an identical CDR3. The chain couples TRDV1 to TRDJ1, with 11 bases lining up with TRDD3. The CDR3 totals 17 residues. The germline CDR1 and CDR2 sequences are TSWWSYY and QGS. Losses at the gene ends were 6 bases for V and 3 bases for J; bases not matched to a gene: 12. The CDR3 bases are TGTGCTCTTGGAGTACCCCTACTGGGGGATAGGGCCGATAAACTCATCTTT. This translates into CALGVPLLGDRADKLIF.

The chain couples TRDV1 to TRDJ1; 7 bases match TRDD3. This CDR3 is built from 16 residues. After removal of 5 bases from V and 0 bases from J, the junction contained 9 bases not matched to a gene. Germline V gene data show CDR1 as TSWWSYY and CDR2 as QGS. CDR3 coding DNA: TGTGCTCTTGGGCACGGGGCGGGGGGATACACCGATAAACTCATCTTT. It is translated as CALGHGAGGYTDKLIF.

This clone occurred a few times. The chain uses TRDV1 and TRDJ1; TRDD3 matches 8 bases. The CDR3 covers 22 residues. Trimming removed 2 bases from V and 2 bases from J; junction bases left unmatched: 25. Per the germline V gene, CDR1 is TSWWSYY and CDR2 is QGS. The chain's CDR3 is CALGEKWTSTRCGDTGTDKLIF. In DNA form, the CDR3 reads TGTGCTCTTGGGGAAAAGTGGACATCCACGAGGTGTGGGGATACAGGGACCGATAAACTCATCTTT.

The V and J genes are TRDV1 and TRDJ1; TRDD3 agrees at 9 bases. There are 24 residues in the CDR3. Losses at the gene ends were 0 bases for V and 6 bases for J; bases not matched to a gene: 32. Germline V gene data show CDR1 as TSWWSYY and CDR2 as QGS. The CDR3 reads CALGELSPSPLPAVLGDLRNKLIF. Here the CDR3 DNA reads TGTGCTCTTGGGGAACTCTCGCCTTCCCCCCTACCTGCGGTACTGGGGGACCTTCGGAATAAACTCATCTTT.

The V and J genes are TRDV1 and TRDJ1; a possible D gene is TRDD3 (6 bases). The germline V gene has CDR1 TSWWSYY and CDR2 QGS. Trimming stripped 2 bases from V and 0 bases from J, with 28 bases between. The CDR3 totals 21 residues. The CDR3 is CALGEVEPTWPGGTYTDKLIF. The CDR3 nucleotides read TGTGCTCTTGGGGAAGTCGAGCCTACGTGGCCGGGGGGGACGTACACCGATAAACTCATCTTT.

The chain uses TRDV2 and TRDJ1; 8 bases match TRDD3. CDR1 GEAIGNYY and CDR2 EKD come from the germline V gene. CDR3 length: 16 amino acids. The J segment lost 0 bases and the V segment lost 1 base, leaving 6 bases of the junction unmatched. The CDR3 loop is CACDTLGEPYTDKLIF. CDR3 sequence (DNA): TGTGCCTGTGACACTCTGGGGGAGCCTTACACCGATAAACTCATCTTT.

This clone was seen a handful of times. The J gene is TRDJ1, the V gene TRDV1; 11 bases line up with TRDD3. V lost 0 bases to trimming and J lost 3 bases; unmatched junction nucleotides: 27. The germline CDR1 and CDR2 sequences are TSWWSYY and QGS. The CDR3 sequence is 24 residues long. The CDR3 bases are TGTGCTCTTGGGGAACTACCACGTCTATTCCTGAACTGGGGGATATCGAGGTTAGCCGATAAACTCATCTTT. Translated, it gives CALGELPRLFLNWGISRLADKLIF.

The chain combines TRDV1 with TRDJ1; the D is unclear. Trimming stripped 4 bases from V and 0 bases from J, with 9 bases between. The germline gives CDR1 TSWWSYY, CDR2 QGS. CDR3 length: 14 residues. The CDR3 sequence is CALGGQEYTDKLIF. In DNA, the CDR3 is TGTGCTCTTGGGGGACAAGAGTACACCGATAAACTCATCTTT.

This clone was observed a handful of times. V usage is TRDV2 and J usage is TRDJ1; 11 nucleotides align to TRDD3. Per germline, CDR1 GEAIGNYY and CDR2 EKD. The CDR3 is 23 amino acids. V shed 0 bases and J 0 bases; nucleotides not matched to a gene: 23. The DNA of the CDR3 is TGTGCCTGTGACACCTCAAGGACACTATCTACTGGGGGATATCTAACCTACACCGATAAACTCATCTTT. It yields the protein CACDTSRTLSTGGYLTYTDKLIF.

The V call is TRDV1, the J call TRDJ1; TRDD3 agrees at 8 bases. In germline, CDR1 is TSWWSYY, CDR2 QGS. This CDR3 contains 17 residues. Losses at the gene ends were 1 base for V and 4 bases for J; bases not matched to a gene: 11. CDR3 protein: CALGEPPTLGGYDKLIF. CDR3 in DNA: TGTGCTCTTGGGGAACCTCCTACGTTGGGGGGATACGATAAACTCATCTTT.

A few counts support this clone. The V call is TRDV1, the J call TRDJ1; TRDD3 agrees at 10 bases. V shed 1 base and J 0 bases; nucleotides not matched to a gene: 11. This CDR3 region has 19 residues. Germline assignment: CDR1 TSWWSYY and CDR2 QGS. The CDR3 region is CALGERSRGGYRHTDKLIF. CDR3 coding DNA: TGTGCTCTTGGGGAACGGTCCCGTGGGGGATACCGTCACACCGATAAACTCATCTTT.

This clone appeared once. V gene TRDV1 combines with J gene TRDJ1; D unclear. Between the trimmed V and J ends, which lost 2 bases and 6 bases, there was a span of 19 bases. The CDR3 loop spans 16 amino acids. Germline lookup yields CDR1 TSWWSYY and CDR2 QGS. The CDR3 reads CALGEVDRRCYYKLIF. CDR3 coding DNA: TGTGCTCTTGGGGAAGTGGACCGACGATGCTACTATAAACTCATCTTT.

This clone has more than one count but fewer than ten. V gene TRDV1 combines with J gene TRDJ1, with 13 bases lining up with TRDD3. This CDR3 has 20 amino acids. Trimming took 1 base from V and 0 from J; bases not matched to a gene: 11. Germline V gene lookup returns CDR1 TSWWSYY and CDR2 QGS. The CDR3 DNA is TGTGCTCTTGGGGAACCATTACTGGGGGATACGGGAAGGTACACCGATAAACTCATCTTT. Its translation is CALGEPLLGDTGRYTDKLIF.

The chain combines TRDV1 with TRDJ1; unclear D gene. The ends were cut back, 2 bases at V and 0 bases at J, with 25 bases in the middle. The V gene's germline CDR1 is TSWWSYY and CDR2 QGS. The CDR3 has 20 amino acids. The CDR3: CALGEVGKGASTDHTDKLIF. CDR3 DNA: TGTGCTCTTGGGGAAGTTGGGAAAGGGGCCTCTACTGACCACACCGATAAACTCATCTTT.

The genes are TRDV1 and TRDJ1; TRDD3 aligns across 9 bases. Germline-derived CDR1 and CDR2 are TSWWSYY and QGS. J lost 3 bases, V lost 0 bases, and 5 bases had no gene match. CDR3 size: 16 residues. The CDR3 sequence is CALGELGGDTSDKLIF. CDR3 nucleotide sequence: TGTGCTCTTGGGGAACTAGGTGGGGATACGTCCGATAAACTCATCTTT.

V and J are TRDV1 and TRDJ1; TRDD3 agrees at 12 bases. V was clipped by 5 bases and J by 2 bases; unmatched bases: 24. This CDR3 is built from 22 residues. Looked up from germline, CDR1 is TSWWSYY and CDR2 is QGS. The CDR3 DNA is TGTGCTCTTGGGCAAAATACCTACGTTGGGTACTGGGGGATACCCCTTACCGATAAACTCATCTTT. This translates into CALGQNTYVGYWGIPLTDKLIF.

J is TRDJ1 and V is TRDV1, with 8 bases matching TRDD3. This CDR3 is built from 18 residues. Per germline, CDR1 TSWWSYY and CDR2 QGS. With V trimmed by 2 bases and J by 0 bases, 11 bases remained unmatched. The CDR3 loop is CALGESGRDTAYTDKLIF. CDR3 nucleotide sequence: TGTGCTCTTGGGGAATCGGGGAGGGATACGGCGTACACCGATAAACTCATCTTT.

This sequence joins TRDV1 and TRDJ1, with 7 bases that match TRDD3. The CDR3 is 20 residues long. V was pared by 2 bases and J by 6 bases, with 24 bases of the junction left unmatched. Per the germline V gene, CDR1 is TSWWSYY and CDR2 is QGS. The CDR3 nucleotides are TGTGCTCTTGGGGAAGGGACTCCTCCGGGGGCATGGGGGACCAGCCATAAACTCATCTTT. As protein: CALGEGTPPGAWGTSHKLIF.

V gene TRDV1 combines with J gene TRDJ1, with 13 positions matching TRDD3. The J segment lost 4 bases and the V segment lost 2 bases, leaving 37 bases of the junction unmatched. The CDR3 extends over 27 amino acids. Germline CDR1 reads TSWWSYY; CDR2 reads QGS. Here the CDR3 reads CALGECYPATSSLGYWGIRLTNDKLIF. The DNA for the CDR3 is TGTGCTCTTGGGGAATGCTATCCCGCGACTTCCTCCCTCGGATACTGGGGGATACGCCTGACGAACGATAAACTCATCTTT.

This chain joins TRDV1 and TRDJ1; 10 bases map to TRDD3. V trimming: 3 bases; J trimming: 2 bases; junction bases outside the gene matches: 12. Germline CDR1 TSWWSYY, CDR2 QGS. CDR3 length: 18 residues. Written as DNA, the CDR3 is TGTGCTCTTGGGGATCTTTATATTCCACTGGGGGATACCGATAAACTCATCTTT. Its protein product is CALGDLYIPLGDTDKLIF.